Listed below are T cell receptor beta chains from one sample, sequenced in a study of blood T cell repertoires in COVID-19. This table comes from immunoSEQ multiplex PCR, and its TCRdb copy is limited to in-frame clones, with some not included. The sample includes approximately 250,000 clones, approximately 88% of them seen just once. Sequenced material: PBMCs or T cells enriched from blood (not recorded which). The receptors derive from a woman in her thirties or forties with acute COVID-19. Both conserved end residues are trimmed from each CDR3. Clone size is shown for a subset of rows, as once, few, many or a class of expanded clone.

CDR3: ASDRGDEKLF
J: TRBJ1-4
size: .
V: TRBV28

CDR3: ASSRDNNQPQH
J: TRBJ1-5
size: .
V: TRBV7-8

CDR3: AISGLAGADNEQF
J: TRBJ2-1
size: few
V: TRBV10-3

CDR3: ASKSLADNTDTQY
J: TRBJ2-3
size: .
V: TRBV5-1

CDR3: ASSPPWATEAF
J: TRBJ1-1
size: .
V: TRBV6-5

CDR3: ATSDVGHSPLGGYT
J: TRBJ1-2
size: .
V: TRBV24-1

CDR3: ASRETGMDQPQH
J: TRBJ1-5
size: .
V: TRBV10-2

CDR3: ASSILAGVAGEGTQY
J: TRBJ2-3
size: once
V: TRBV19

CDR3: AISESKLAGAIYEQF
J: TRBJ2-1
size: few
V: TRBV10-3

CDR3: ASNIPHYDYGYT
J: TRBJ1-2
size: .
V: TRBV5-8

CDR3: AISAGTSGGDTQY
J: TRBJ2-3
size: .
V: TRBV10-3

CDR3: ASSGQGSMNTEAF
J: TRBJ1-1
size: .
V: TRBV2

CDR3: ASSKQTTGNTEAF
J: TRBJ1-1
size: .
V: TRBV6-5

CDR3: ASREGSGPNEKLF
J: TRBJ1-4
size: .
V: TRBV9

CDR3: AWSIHRGQNNSPLH
J: TRBJ1-6
size: .
V: TRBV30

CDR3: ASSQDPWTSYEQY
J: TRBJ2-7
size: .
V: TRBV3-1/TRBV3-2

CDR3: ASSQRPGGGQPQH
J: TRBJ1-5
size: .
V: TRBV3-1/TRBV3-2

CDR3: ASSKVGKTGGEGETQY
J: TRBJ2-5
size: .
V: TRBV21-1

CDR3: ASSPLGQGDGYT
J: TRBJ1-2
size: once
V: TRBV18

CDR3: ASSVGGGKETQY
J: TRBJ2-5
size: once
V: TRBV9

CDR3: ASSDWREQF
J: TRBJ2-1
size: .
V: TRBV7-6

CDR3: ATSRDIRDRLRLNSPLH
J: TRBJ1-6
size: .
V: TRBV15

CDR3: ATSDRDSRGTDTQY
J: TRBJ2-3
size: .
V: TRBV24-1

CDR3: ASSPGRDTGELF
J: TRBJ2-2
size: .
V: TRBV19

CDR3: ASSLLPLAETF
J: TRBJ2-1
size: .
V: TRBV28

CDR3: ASSPLGQEDTYGYT
J: TRBJ1-2
size: .
V: TRBV18

CDR3: ASSSGQGGIYGETQY
J: TRBJ2-5
size: .
V: TRBV5-1

CDR3: ASSQEGTGGLPQH
J: TRBJ1-5
size: .
V: TRBV4-1

CDR3: ASSPAGQGTYGYT
J: TRBJ1-2
size: .
V: TRBV27

CDR3: ASSLVGGSYGYT
J: TRBJ1-2
size: .
V: TRBV5-1

CDR3: ASRTTGSSPGELF
J: TRBJ2-2
size: .
V: TRBV27